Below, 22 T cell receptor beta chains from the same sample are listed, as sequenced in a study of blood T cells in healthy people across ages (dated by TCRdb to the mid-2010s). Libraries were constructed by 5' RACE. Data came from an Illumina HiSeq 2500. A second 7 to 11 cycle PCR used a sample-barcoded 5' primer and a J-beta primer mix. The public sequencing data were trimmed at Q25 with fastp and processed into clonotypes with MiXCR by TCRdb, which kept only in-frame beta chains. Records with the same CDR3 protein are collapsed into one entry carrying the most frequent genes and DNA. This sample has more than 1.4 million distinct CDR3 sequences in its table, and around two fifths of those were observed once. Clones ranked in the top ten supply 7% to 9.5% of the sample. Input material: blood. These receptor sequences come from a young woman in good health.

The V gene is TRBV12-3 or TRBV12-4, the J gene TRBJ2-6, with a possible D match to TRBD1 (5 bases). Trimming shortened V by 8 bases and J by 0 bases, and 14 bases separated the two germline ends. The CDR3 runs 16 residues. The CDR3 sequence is CASSRRASSGANVLTF. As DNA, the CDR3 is TGTGCCAGCTCGCGCAGGGCGAGCTCTGGGGCCAACGTCCTGACTTTC.

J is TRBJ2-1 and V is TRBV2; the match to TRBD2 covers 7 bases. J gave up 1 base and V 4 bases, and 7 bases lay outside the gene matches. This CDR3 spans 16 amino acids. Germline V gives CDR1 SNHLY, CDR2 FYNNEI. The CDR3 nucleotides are TGTGCCAGCAGTGCCGTGGGGGGGGTGTCCTACAATGAGCAGTTCTTC. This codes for CASSAVGGVSYNEQFF. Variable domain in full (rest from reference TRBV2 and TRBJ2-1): EPEVTQTPSHQVTQMGQEVILRCVPISNHLYFYWYRQILGQKVEFLVSFYNNEISEKSEIFDDQFSVERPDGSNFTLKIRSTKLEDSAMYFCASSAVGGVSYNEQFFGPGTRLTVL.

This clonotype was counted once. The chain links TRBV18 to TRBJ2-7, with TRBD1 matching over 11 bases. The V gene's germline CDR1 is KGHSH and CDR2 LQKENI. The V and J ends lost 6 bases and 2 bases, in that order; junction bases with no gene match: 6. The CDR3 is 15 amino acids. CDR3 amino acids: CASSQGQGVTYEQYF. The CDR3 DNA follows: TGTGCCAGCTCGCAGGGACAGGGGGTCACCTACGAGCAGTACTTC.

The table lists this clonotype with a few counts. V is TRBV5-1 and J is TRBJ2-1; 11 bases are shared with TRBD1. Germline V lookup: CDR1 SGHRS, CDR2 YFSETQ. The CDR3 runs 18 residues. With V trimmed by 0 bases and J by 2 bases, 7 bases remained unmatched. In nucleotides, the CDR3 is TGCGCCAGCAGCTTGGCCCCCCCGGGACAGGGGGCCTACAATGAGCAGTTCTTC. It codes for CASSLAPPGQGAYNEQFF. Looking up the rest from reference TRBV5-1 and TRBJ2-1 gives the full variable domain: KAGVTQTPRYLIKTRGQQVTLSCSPISGHRSVSWYQQTPGQGLQFLFEYFSETQRNKGNFPGRFSGRQFSNSRSEMNVSTLELGDSALYLCASSLAPPGQGAYNEQFFGPGTRLTVL.

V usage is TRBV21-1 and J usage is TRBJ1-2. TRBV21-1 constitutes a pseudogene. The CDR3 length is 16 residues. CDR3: CASSNPLGRRDYGYTF. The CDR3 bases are TGTGCCAGCAGCAATCCCTTGGGTAGGCGAGACTATGGCTACACCTTC.

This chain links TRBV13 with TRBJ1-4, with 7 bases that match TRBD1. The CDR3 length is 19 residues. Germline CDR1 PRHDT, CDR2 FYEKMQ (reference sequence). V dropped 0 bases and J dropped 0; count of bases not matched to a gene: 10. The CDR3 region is CASSLGIRTGTATNEKLFF. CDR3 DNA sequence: TGTGCCAGCAGCTTAGGTATCCGGACAGGAACTGCAACTAATGAAAAACTGTTTTTT.

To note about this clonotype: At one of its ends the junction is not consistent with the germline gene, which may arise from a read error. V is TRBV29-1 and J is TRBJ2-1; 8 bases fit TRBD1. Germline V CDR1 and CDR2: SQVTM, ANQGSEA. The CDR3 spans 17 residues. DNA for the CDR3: TGCAGCGTTGACCCAAAGGACAGGGATTTCGTTTACAATGGGCAGTTCTTC. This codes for CSVDPKDRDFVYNGQFF.

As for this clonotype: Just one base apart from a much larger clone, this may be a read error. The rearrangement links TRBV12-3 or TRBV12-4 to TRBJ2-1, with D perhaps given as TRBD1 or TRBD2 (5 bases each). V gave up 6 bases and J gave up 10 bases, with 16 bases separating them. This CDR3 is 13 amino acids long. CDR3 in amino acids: CASRVSERGEQFF. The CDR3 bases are TGTGCCAGCAGAGTCTCGGAACGGGGCGAGCAGTTCTTC.

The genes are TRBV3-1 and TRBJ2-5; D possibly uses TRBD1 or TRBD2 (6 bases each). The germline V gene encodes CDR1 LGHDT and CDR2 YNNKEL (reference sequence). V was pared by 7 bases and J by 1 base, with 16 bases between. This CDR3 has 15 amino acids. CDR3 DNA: TGTGCCAGCAATCAGAGGGGGGCCCTCCAAGAGACCCAGTACTTC. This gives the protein CASNQRGALQETQYF.

CDR3 DNA sequence: TGTGCCATCAGTGAAAGTCCAGACACCGGGGAGCTGTTTTTT. Residues: CAISESPDTGELFF. V gene TRBV10-3 combines with J gene TRBJ2-2; D remains unclear. Per germline, CDR1 ENHRY and CDR2 SYGVKD. There are 14 residues in the CDR3. Trimming stripped 3 bases from V and 3 bases from J, with 8 bases between.

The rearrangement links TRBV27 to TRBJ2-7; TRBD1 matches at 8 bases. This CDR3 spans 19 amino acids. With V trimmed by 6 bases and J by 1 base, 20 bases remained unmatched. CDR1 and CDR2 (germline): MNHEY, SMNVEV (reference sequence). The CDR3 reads CASRPSALTGTGPSYEQYF. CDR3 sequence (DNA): TGTGCCAGCAGACCCTCCGCCCTGACCGGGACAGGACCTTCCTACGAGCAGTACTTC.

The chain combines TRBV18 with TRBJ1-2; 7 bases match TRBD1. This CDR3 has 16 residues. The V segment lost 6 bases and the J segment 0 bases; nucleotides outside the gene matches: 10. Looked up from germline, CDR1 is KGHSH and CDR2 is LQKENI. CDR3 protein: CASSPGAQGANYGYTF. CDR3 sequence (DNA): TGTGCCAGCTCGCCCGGGGCGCAGGGGGCTAACTATGGCTACACCTTC. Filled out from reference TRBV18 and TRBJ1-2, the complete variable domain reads NAGVMQNPRHLVRRRGQEARLRCSPMKGHSHVYWYRQLPEEGLKFMVYLQKENIIDESGMPKERFSAEFPKEGPSILRIQQVVRGDSAAYFCASSPGAQGANYGYTFGSGTRLTVV.

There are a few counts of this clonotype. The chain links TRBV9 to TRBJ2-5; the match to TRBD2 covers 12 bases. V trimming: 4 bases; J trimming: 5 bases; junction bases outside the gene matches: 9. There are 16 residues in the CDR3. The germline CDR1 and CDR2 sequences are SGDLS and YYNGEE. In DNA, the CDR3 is TGTGCCAGCAGCTCTAGCGGGGGGGCAATCGGCGAGACCCAGTACTTC. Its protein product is CASSSSGGAIGETQYF.

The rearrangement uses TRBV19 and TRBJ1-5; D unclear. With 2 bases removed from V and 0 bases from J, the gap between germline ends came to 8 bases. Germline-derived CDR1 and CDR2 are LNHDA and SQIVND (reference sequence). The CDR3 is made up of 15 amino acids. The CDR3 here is CASSIPLDSNQPQHF. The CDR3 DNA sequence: TGTGCCAGTAGTATACCCTTGGATAGCAATCAGCCCCAGCATTTT.

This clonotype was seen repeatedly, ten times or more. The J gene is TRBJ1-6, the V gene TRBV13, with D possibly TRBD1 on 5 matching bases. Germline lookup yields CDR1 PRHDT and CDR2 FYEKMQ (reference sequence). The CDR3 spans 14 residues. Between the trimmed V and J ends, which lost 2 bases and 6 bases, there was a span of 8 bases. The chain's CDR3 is CASSLQGGNSPLHF. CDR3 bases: TGTGCCAGCAGCTTACAGGGCGGTAATTCACCCCTCCACTTT.

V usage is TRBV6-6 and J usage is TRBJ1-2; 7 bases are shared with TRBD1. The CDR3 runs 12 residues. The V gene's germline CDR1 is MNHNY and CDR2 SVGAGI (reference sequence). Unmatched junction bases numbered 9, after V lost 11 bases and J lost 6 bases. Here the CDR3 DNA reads TGTGCCCTGGGTGCAGGGGGGCATGGCTACACCTTC. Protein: CALGAGGHGYTF.

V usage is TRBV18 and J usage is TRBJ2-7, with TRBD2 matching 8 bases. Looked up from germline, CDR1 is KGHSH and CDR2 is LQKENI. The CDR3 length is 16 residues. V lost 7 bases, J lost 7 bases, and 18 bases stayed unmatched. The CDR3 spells CASCSGSVAGPEEQYF. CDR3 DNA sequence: TGTGCCAGCTGTTCAGGTTCCGTAGCGGGACCGGAAGAGCAGTACTTC.

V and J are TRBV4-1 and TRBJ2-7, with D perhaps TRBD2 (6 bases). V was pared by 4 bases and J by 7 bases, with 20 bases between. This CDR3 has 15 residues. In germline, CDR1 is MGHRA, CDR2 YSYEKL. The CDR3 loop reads CASSPNRESDNEQYF. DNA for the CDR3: TGCGCCAGCAGCCCTAACCGGGAGTCGGACAATGAGCAGTACTTC.

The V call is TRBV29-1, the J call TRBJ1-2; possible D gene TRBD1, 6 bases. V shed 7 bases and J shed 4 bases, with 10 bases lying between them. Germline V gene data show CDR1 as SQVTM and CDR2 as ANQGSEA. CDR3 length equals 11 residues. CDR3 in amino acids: CSEGGAYGYTF. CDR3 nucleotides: TGCAGCGAGGGGGGAGCCTATGGCTACACCTTC.

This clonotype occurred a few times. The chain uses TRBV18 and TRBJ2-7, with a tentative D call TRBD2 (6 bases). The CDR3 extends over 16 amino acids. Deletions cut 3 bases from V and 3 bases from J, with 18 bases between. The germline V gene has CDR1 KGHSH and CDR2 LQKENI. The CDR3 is CASSPLSGTGVYEQYF. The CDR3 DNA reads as TGTGCCAGCTCACCCCTCTCCGGGACTGGAGTCTACGAGCAGTACTTC.

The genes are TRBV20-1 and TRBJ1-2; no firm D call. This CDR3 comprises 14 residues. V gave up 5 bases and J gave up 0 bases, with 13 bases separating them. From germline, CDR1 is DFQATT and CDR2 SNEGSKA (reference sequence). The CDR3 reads CSAGWEGSNYGYTF. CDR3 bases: TGCAGTGCTGGTTGGGAGGGATCTAACTATGGCTACACCTTC.

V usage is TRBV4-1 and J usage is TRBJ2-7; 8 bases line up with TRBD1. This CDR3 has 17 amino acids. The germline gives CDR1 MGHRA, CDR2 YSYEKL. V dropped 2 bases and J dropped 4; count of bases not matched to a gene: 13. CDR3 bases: TGCGCCAGCAGCCAACGCTACCTACAGGGGGGAATGTACGAGCAGTACTTC. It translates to CASSQRYLQGGMYEQYF.